These 15 T cell receptor beta chains share one sample of origin, sequenced in a study of PD-1 blockade in mismatch repair-deficient tumors. Assay: immunoSEQ multiplex PCR; the TCRdb copy retains only in-frame clones and omits some. The sample records some 51,000 clones, 81% being singletons. Sequenced here: peripheral blood, sampled roughly 19 weeks after starting pembrolizumab. These receptors originate from an adult with mismatch repair-deficient cancer.

The chain recombines TRBV5-6 with TRBJ2-3; D might be TRBD1 (5 bases). The V end lost 3 bases, the J end lost 3 bases, and 20 bases lay between the germline ends. The CDR3 has 17 residues. From germline, CDR1 is SGHDT and CDR2 YYEEEE. CDR3 region: CASSSEGRDLWTDTQYF. The CDR3 bases are TGTGCCAGCAGCTCCGAAGGCAGGGATTTATGGACAGATACGCAGTATTTT.

This chain's CDR3 is CASSFTSGSETQYF. The DNA of the CDR3 is TGTGCCAGCAGCTTCACTAGCGGGAGCGAGACCCAGTACTTC. The rearrangement joins TRBV7-9 to TRBJ2-5, with TRBD2 matching over 11 bases. The CDR3 runs to 14 residues. J gave up 5 bases and V 3 bases, and 2 bases lay outside the gene matches. Germline V gives CDR1 SEHNR, CDR2 FQNEAQ (reference sequence).

This clone came up a few times. The rearrangement links TRBV6-5 to TRBJ1-2; D unresolved. Trimming removed 5 bases from V and 2 bases from J, with 9 bases in between. The CDR3 is made up of 13 amino acids. Germline CDR1 is MNHEY and CDR2 is SVGAGI. CDR3 coding DNA: TGTGCCAGCAGTCCAGAGTCGAACTATGGCTACACCTTC. This sequence encodes CASSPESNYGYTF.

The J gene is TRBJ2-2, the V gene TRBV19; TRBD2 matches at 8 bases. This CDR3 region has 14 residues. In germline, CDR1 is LNHDA, CDR2 SQIVND (reference sequence). Trimming cost V 4 bases and J 4 bases; bases outside gene matches: 2. DNA of the CDR3: TGTGCCAGTAGTACCGGGAGGGGCACCGGGGAGCTGTTTTTT. Translated: CASSTGRGTGELFF.

The chain links TRBV6-5 to TRBJ2-1, with D possibly being TRBD1 or TRBD2 (5 bases each). The CDR3 totals 14 residues. The V and J ends lost 0 bases and 6 bases respectively, with 9 bases between them. CDR1 MNHEY and CDR2 SVGAGI come from the germline V gene. The DNA of the CDR3 is TGTGCCAGCAGTTACTCGGGAGACAGCAATGAGCAGTTCTTC. This translates into CASSYSGDSNEQFF.

The count of this clone is one. CDR3 in amino acids: CASSGGLFSGNTIYF. The CDR3 DNA reads TGTGCCAGCAGCGGGGGTCTGTTCTCTGGAAACACCATATATTTT. The chain uses TRBV5-4 and TRBJ1-3; maybe TRBD1 (5 bases). V was trimmed by 4 bases and J by 0 bases, leaving 11 bases between them. The germline gives CDR1 SGHNT, CDR2 YYREEE (reference sequence). The CDR3 spans 15 residues. Looking up the rest from reference TRBV5-4 and TRBJ1-3 gives the full variable domain: ETGVTQSPTHLIKTRGQQVTLRCSSQSGHNTVSWYQQALGQGPQFIFQYYREEENGRGNFPPRFSGLQFPNYSSELNVNALELDDSALYLCASSGGLFSGNTIYFGEGSWLTVV.

This chain connects TRBV29-1 to TRBJ1-1; D may be TRBD1 (6 bases). V lost 5 bases and J lost 7, with 11 bases in between. This CDR3 is 11 amino acids long. In germline, CDR1 is SQVTM, CDR2 ANQGSEA. CDR3 amino acids: CSVSRGLEAFF. In nucleotides, the CDR3 is TGCAGCGTTTCGCGGGGGCTTGAAGCTTTCTTT.

This clone was recorded only once. J is TRBJ2-5 and V is TRBV27, with 7 bases aligning to TRBD2. The CDR3 sequence is 15 residues long. V was pared by 2 bases and J by 9 bases, with 12 bases of the junction left unmatched. The germline gives CDR1 MNHEY, CDR2 SMNVEV (reference sequence). The DNA of the CDR3 is TGTGCCAGCAGTTTAGGGGGGGTGGGGGAGGAGCCCCAGTACTTC. Translation: CASSLGGVGEEPQYF.

The chain joins TRBV9 to TRBJ1-5; D may be TRBD1 (5 bases). The CDR3 extends over 14 amino acids. Trimming shortened V by 4 bases and J by 3 bases, and 11 bases separated the two germline ends. CDR1 and CDR2 from the germline V gene are SGDLS and YYNGEE. The CDR3 is CASSRDSSNQPQHF. The CDR3 bases are TGTGCCAGCAGCAGAGACAGTTCCAATCAGCCCCAGCATTTT.

This clone was seen a handful of times. The V and J genes are TRBV6-5 and TRBJ1-4; D is possibly TRBD1 (5 bases). With 6 bases removed from V and 4 bases from J, the gap between germline ends came to 9 bases. The CDR3 runs 13 residues. From germline, CDR1 is MNHEY and CDR2 SVGAGI. CDR3 nucleotide sequence: TGTGCCAGCAGAAGTGGGGGTAATGAAAAACTGTTTTTT. Translated: CASRSGGNEKLFF.

V is TRBV10-2 and J is TRBJ1-3, with D tentatively TRBD1 (5 bases). Germline V lookup: CDR1 WSHSY, CDR2 SAAADI. V lost 6 bases, J lost 8 bases, and 14 bases lay in between. The CDR3 is 13 amino acids. The chain's CDR3 is CASRGDFGDTIYF. The DNA for the CDR3 is TGCGCCAGCAGAGGGGACTTCGGGGACACCATATATTTT.

V gene TRBV10-3 combines with J gene TRBJ2-5, with 8 bases lining up with TRBD1. V gave up 10 bases and J gave up 4 bases; unmatched junction bases: 11. Germline V CDR1 and CDR2: ENHRY, SYGVKD. The CDR3 consists of 14 residues. CDR3 region: CATTGQGPAETQYF. The CDR3 nucleotides are TGTGCCACAACAGGACAGGGTCCCGCAGAGACCCAGTACTTC.

CDR3 protein: CASSPGPGDAFF. CDR3 bases: TGTGCCAGCAGCCCCGGCCCAGGGGATGCTTTCTTT. The chain couples TRBV7-9 to TRBJ1-1, with D perhaps TRBD1 (6 bases). CDR3 length: 12 amino acids. Germline-derived CDR1 and CDR2 are SEHNR and FQNEAQ (reference sequence). V lost 5 bases and J 11 bases, leaving 15 bases between the germline ends.

The V gene is TRBV7-6, the J gene TRBJ2-5; a possible D gene is TRBD1 (5 bases). Germline CDR1 reads SGHVS; CDR2 reads FNYEAQ. This CDR3 contains 14 residues. V lost 1 base to trimming and J lost 3 bases, with 9 bases between them. The CDR3 loop is CASSLEPGKETQYF. CDR3 in DNA: TGTGCCAGCAGCTTAGAGCCAGGGAAAGAGACCCAGTACTTC.

The chain is built from TRBV5-6 and TRBJ2-2; D might be TRBD2 (6 bases). In germline, CDR1 is SGHDT, CDR2 YYEEEE. Trimming removed 2 bases from V and 7 bases from J, with 21 bases in between. This CDR3 comprises 17 residues. CDR3 loop: CASSFPGVLGEGGELFF. In nucleotides, the CDR3 is TGTGCCAGCAGCTTTCCGGGAGTTTTGGGGGAAGGCGGGGAGCTGTTTTTT.